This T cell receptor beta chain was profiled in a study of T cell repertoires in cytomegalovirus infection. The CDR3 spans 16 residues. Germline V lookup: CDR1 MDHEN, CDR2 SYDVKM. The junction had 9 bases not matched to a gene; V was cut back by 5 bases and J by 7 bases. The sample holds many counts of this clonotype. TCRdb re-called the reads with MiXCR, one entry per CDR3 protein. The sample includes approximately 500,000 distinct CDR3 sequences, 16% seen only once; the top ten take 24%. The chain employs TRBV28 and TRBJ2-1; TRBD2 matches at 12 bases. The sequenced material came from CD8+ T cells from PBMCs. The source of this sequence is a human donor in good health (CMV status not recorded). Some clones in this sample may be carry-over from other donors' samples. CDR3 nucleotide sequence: TGTGCCAGCAGTCCGCCCGCCCTAGCGGGAGGGAATGAGCAGTTCTTC. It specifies CASSPPALAGGNEQFF.